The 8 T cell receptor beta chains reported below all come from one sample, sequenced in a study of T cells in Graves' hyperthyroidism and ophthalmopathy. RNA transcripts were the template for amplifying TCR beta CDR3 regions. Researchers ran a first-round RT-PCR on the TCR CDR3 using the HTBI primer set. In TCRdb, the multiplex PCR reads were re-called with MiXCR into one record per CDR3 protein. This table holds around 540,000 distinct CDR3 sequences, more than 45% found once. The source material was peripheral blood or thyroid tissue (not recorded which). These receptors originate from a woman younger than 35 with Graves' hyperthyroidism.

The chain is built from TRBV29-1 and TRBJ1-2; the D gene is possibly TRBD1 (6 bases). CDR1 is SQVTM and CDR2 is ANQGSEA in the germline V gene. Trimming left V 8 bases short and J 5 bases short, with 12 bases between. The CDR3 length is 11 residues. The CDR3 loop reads CSSKGGYGYTF. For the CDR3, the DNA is TGCAGCTCAAAGGGGGGGTATGGCTACACCTTC. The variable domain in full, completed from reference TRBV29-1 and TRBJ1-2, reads SAVISQKPSRDICQRGTSLTIQCQVDSQVTMMFWYRQQPGQSLTLIATANQGSEATYESGFVIDKFPISRPNLTFSTLTVSNMSPEDSSIYLCSSKGGYGYTFGSGTRLTVV.

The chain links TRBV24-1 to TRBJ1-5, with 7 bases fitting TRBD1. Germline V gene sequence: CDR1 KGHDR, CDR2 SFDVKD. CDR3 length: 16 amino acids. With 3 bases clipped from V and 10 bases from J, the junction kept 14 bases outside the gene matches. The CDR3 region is CATSDRTGDFIYPQHF. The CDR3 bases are TGTGCCACCAGTGATCGGACAGGAGACTTTATCTATCCCCAGCATTTT.

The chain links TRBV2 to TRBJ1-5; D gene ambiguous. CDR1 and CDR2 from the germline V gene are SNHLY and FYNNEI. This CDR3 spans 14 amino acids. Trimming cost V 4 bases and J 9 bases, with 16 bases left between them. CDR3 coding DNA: TGTGCCAGCAGTGTCGTGGGATCTGACATGCCCCAGCATTTT. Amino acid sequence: CASSVVGSDMPQHF.

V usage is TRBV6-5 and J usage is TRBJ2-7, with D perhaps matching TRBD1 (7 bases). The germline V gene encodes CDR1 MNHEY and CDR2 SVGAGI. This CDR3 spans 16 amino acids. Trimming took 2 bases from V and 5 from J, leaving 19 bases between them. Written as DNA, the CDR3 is TGTGCCAGCAGTTACGGCGGGGACAGACGTGGTGACGAGCAGTACTTC. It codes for CASSYGGDRRGDEQYF.

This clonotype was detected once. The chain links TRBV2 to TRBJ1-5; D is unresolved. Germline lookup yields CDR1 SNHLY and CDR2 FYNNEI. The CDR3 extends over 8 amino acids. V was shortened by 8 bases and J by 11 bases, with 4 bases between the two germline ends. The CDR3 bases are TGTGCCAGCGGATCCCAGCATTTT. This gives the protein CASGSQHF.

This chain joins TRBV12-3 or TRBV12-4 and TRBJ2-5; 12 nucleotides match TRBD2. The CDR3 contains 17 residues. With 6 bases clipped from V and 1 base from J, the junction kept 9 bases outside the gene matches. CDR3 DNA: TGTGCCAGCAGCCCGGCCGGACTAGCGGGAATCCAAGAGACCCAGTACTTC. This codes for CASSPAGLAGIQETQYF.

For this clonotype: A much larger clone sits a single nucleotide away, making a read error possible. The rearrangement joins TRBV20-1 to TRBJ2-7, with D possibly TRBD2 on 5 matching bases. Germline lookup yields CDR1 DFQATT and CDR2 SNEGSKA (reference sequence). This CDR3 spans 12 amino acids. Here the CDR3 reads CSARGDTYEQHF. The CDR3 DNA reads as TGCAGTGCCCGGGGAGACACCTACGAGCAGCACTTC.

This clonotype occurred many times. CDR3 bases: TGCAGCGTTCTGTTACCGGGACTCACCATATATTTT. This encodes CSVLLPGLTIYF. V is TRBV29-1 and J is TRBJ1-3, with D possibly matching TRBD1 (5 bases). The germline V gene encodes CDR1 SQVTM and CDR2 ANQGSEA. The CDR3 runs to 12 residues. Trimming left V 5 bases short and J 9 bases short, with 14 bases between.